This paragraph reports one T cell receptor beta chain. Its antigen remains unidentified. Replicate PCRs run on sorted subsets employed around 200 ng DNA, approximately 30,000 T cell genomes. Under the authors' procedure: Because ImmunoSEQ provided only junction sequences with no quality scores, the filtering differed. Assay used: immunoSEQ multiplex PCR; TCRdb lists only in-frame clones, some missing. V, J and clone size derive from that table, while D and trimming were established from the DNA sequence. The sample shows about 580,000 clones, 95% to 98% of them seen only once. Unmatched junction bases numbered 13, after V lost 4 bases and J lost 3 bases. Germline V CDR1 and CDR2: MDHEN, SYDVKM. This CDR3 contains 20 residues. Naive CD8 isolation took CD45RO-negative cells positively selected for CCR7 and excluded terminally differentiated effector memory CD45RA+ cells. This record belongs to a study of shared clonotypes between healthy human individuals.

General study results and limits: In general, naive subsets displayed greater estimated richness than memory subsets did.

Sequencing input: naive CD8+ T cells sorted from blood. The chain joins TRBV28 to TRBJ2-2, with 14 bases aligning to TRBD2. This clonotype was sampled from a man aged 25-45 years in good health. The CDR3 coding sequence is TGTGCCAGCAGTTCAAAACTGGGGACTAGCGGGAGATGGTACACCGGGGAGCTGTTTTTT. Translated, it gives CASSSKLGTSGRWYTGELFF.